Described below is a single T cell receptor (beta chain) sequence and its context. The data were taken from a study of blood T cell repertoires in COVID-19. Study overall: Donors in the United States, Italy and Spain gave samples during acute or convalescent COVID-19.

Trimming took 6 bases from V and 5 from J; bases not matched to a gene: 3. This CDR3 is built from 13 residues. CDR1 is SNHLY, CDR2 FYNNEI, per germline. Under the authors' procedure: Nucleated cell number was recorded as an estimate derived from reference gene primer amplification. Clones were read by immunoSEQ multiplex PCR, and TCRdb kept only the in-frame ones, dropping some. V, J and clone size derive from that table, while D and trimming were established from the DNA sequence. The sample includes under 250,000 clones, approximately 83% of them seen just once. Sequencing was performed on peripheral blood. This chain links TRBV2 with TRBJ2-5; 10 bases are shared with TRBD2. The clonotype originates from a man aged 25 to 40 who had recovered from COVID-19. CDR3 in DNA: TGTGCCAGCAGGGGGGGACTAGCGGAGACCCAGTACTTC. Its translation is CASRGGLAETQYF.